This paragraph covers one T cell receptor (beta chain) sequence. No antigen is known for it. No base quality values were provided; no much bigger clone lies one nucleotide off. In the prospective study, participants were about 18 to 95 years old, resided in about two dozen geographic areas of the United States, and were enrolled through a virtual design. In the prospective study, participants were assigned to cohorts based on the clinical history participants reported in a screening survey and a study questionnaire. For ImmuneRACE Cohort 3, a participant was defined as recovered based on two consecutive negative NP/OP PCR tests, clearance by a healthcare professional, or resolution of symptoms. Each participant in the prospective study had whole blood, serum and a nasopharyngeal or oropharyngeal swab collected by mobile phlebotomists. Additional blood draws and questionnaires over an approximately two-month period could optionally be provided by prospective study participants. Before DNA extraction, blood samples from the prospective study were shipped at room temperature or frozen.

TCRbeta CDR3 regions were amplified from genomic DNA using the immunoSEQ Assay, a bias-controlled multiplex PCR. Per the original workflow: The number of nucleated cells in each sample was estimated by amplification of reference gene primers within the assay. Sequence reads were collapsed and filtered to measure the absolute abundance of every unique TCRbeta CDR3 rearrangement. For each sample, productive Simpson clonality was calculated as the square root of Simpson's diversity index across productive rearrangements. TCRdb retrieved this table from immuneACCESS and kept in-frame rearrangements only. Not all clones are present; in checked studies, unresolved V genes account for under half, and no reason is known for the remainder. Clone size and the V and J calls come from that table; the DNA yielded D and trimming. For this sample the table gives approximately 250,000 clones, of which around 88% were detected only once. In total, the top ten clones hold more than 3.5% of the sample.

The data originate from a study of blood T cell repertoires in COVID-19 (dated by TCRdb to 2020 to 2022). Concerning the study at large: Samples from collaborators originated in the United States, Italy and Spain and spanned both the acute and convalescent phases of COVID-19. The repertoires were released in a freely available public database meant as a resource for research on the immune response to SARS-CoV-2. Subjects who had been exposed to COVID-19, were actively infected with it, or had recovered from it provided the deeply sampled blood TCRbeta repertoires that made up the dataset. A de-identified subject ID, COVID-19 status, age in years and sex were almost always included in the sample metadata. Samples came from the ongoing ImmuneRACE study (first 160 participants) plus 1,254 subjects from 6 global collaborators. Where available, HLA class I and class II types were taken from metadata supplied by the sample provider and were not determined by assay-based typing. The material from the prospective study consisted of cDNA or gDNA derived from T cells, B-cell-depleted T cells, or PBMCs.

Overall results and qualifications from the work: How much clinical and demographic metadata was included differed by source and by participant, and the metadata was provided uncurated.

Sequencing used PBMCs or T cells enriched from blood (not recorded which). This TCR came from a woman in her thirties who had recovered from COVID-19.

The DNA is as follows: TGCGCCAGCAGCCATGTCAAGATGAGCATGAACACTGAAGCTTTCTTT. Its protein is CASSHVKMSMNTEAFF. In this chain, TRBV4-3 is recombined with TRBJ1-1; the D gene cannot be named for sure. Reading the germline V gene gives CDR1 LGHNA and CDR2 YSLEER. The CDR3, from cysteine to phenylalanine, totals 16 residues. Only the CDR3 part of the read is kept: 48 bases, read in frame from the first base. V is reduced by 3 bases and J by 0 bases, leaving a spacing of 14 bases between them.